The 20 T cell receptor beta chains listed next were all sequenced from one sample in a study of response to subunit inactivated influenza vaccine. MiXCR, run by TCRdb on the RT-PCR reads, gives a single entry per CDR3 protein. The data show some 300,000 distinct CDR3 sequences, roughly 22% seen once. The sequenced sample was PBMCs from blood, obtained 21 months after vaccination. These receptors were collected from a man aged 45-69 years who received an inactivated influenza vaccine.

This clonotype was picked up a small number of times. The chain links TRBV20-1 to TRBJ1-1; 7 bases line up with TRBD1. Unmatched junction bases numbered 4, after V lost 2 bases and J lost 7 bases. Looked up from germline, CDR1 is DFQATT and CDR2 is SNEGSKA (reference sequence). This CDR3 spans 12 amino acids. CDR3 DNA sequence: TGCAGTGCTAGACCGACAGGGCATGAAGCTTTCTTT. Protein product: CSARPTGHEAFF.

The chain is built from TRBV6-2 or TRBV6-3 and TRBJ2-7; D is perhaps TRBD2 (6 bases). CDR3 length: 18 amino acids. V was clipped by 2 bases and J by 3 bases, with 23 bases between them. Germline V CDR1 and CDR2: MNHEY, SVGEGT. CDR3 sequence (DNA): TGTGCCAGCAGTTACCGTGAAAGAAGGACTACGCTAAGCTACGAGCAGTACTTC. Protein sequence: CASSYRERRTTLSYEQYF.

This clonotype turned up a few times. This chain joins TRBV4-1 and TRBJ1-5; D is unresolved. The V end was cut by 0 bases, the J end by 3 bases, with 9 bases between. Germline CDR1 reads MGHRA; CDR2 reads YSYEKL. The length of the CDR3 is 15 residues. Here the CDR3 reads CASSQDRGYNQPQHF. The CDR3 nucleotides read TGCGCCAGCAGCCAAGATCGAGGGTACAATCAGCCCCAGCATTTT.

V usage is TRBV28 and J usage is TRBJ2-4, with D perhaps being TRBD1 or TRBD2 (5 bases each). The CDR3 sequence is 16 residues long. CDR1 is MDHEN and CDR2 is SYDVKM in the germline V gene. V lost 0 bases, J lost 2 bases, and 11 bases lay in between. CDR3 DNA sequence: TGTGCCAGCAGTTTATGGGGTGAGGGGCCCAAAAACATTCAGTACTTC. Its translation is CASSLWGEGPKNIQYF.

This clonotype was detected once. CDR3 coding DNA: TGTGCCACCAGCAGAGTAGCGGGGGGCAATACGCAGTATTTT. Its translation: CATSRVAGGNTQYF. This chain links TRBV15 with TRBJ2-3; 10 bases align to TRBD2. This CDR3 is 14 amino acids long. Trimming removed 1 base from V and 7 bases from J; junction bases left unmatched: 2. Germline V lookup: CDR1 LNHNV, CDR2 YYDKDF (reference sequence).

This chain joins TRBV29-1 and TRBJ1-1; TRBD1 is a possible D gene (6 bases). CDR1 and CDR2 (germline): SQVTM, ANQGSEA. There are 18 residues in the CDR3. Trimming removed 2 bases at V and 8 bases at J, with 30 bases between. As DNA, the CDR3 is TGCAGCGTTGAACCACTATCTCCGAATTACAGGGTATTGAGGGAAGCTTTCTTT. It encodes CSVEPLSPNYRVLREAFF.

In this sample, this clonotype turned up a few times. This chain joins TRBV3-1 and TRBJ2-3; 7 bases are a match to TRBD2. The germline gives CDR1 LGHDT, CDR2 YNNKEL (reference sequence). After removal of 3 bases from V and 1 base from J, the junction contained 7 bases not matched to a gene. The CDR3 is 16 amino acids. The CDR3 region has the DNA TGTGCCAGCAGCCAGTTTACTAGCGAACGCACAGATACGCAGTATTTT. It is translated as CASSQFTSERTDTQYF.

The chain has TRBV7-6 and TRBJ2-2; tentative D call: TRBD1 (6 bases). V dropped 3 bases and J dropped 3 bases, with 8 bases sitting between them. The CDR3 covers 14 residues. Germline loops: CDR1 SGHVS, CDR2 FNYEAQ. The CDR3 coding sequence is TGTGCCAGCAGCTTTGCAGGGGACACCGGGGAGCTGTTTTTT. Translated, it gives CASSFAGDTGELFF.

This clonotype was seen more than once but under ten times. Here the CDR3 reads CASSAQGDSPLHF. The CDR3, as DNA: TGTGCCAGCAGCGCACAGGGGGATTCACCCCTCCACTTT. This rearrangement joins TRBV9 to TRBJ1-6; 8 bases match TRBD1. This CDR3 comprises 13 residues. Germline V gene lookup returns CDR1 SGDLS and CDR2 YYNGEE. V trimming: 3 bases; J trimming: 8 bases; junction bases outside the gene matches: 1.

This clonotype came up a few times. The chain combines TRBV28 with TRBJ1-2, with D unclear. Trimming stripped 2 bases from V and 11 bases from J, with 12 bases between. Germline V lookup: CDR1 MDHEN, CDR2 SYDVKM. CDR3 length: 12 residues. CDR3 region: CASSLSPARYTF. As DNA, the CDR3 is TGTGCCAGCAGTTTAAGTCCTGCCCGATACACCTTC.

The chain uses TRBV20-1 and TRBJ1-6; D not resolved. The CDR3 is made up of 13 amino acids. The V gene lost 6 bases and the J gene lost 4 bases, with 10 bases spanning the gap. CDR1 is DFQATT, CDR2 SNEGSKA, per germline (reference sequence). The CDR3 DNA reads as TGCAGTGCCACCGGGGTTTATAATTCACCCCTCCACTTT. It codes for CSATGVYNSPLHF.

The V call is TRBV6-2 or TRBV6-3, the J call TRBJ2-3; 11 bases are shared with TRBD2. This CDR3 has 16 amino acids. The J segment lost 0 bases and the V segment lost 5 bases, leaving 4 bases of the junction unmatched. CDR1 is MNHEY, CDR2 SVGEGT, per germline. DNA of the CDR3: TGTGCCAGCAGTCCGATAGCGGGGGGGAGCACAGATACGCAGTATTTT. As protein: CASSPIAGGSTDTQYF.

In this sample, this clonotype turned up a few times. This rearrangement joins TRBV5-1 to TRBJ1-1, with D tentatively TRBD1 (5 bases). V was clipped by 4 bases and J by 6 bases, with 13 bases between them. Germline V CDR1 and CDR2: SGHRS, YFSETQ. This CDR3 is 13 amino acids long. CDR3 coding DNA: TGCGCCAGCAGCCCCTGGGGAGGGGCTGAAGCTTTCTTT. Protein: CASSPWGGAEAFF.

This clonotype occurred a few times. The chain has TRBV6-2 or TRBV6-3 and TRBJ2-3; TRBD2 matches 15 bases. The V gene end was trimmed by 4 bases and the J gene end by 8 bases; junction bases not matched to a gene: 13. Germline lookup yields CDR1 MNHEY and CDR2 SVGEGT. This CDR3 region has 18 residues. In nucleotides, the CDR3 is TGTGCCAGCAGTTTCTCACCGGGACTAGCGGGAGGTTCTCGTACGCAGTATTTT. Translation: CASSFSPGLAGGSRTQYF.

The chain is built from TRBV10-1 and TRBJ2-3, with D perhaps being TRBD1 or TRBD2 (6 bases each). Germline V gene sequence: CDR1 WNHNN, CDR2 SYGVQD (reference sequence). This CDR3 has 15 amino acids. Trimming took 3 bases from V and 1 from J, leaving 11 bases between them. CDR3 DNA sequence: TGCGCCAGCAGTGAACGGGGGCTCGGCACAGATACGCAGTATTTT. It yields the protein CASSERGLGTDTQYF.

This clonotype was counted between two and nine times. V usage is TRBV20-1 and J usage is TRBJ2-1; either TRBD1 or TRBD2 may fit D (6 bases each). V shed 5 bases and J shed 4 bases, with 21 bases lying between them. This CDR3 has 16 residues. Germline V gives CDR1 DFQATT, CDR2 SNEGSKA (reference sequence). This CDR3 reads CSAQRGRRWGYNEQFF. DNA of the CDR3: TGCAGTGCTCAAAGGGGGAGGCGCTGGGGATACAATGAGCAGTTCTTC.

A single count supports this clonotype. In DNA, the CDR3 is TGCGCCAGCAGCCAAGACGGGACTCCTAATGAGCAGTTCTTC. Its translation is CASSQDGTPNEQFF. The chain carries TRBV4-3 and TRBJ2-1, with D tentatively TRBD2 (6 bases). Germline CDR1 and CDR2: LGHNA and YSLEER. The CDR3 runs 14 residues. V shed 0 bases and J shed 7 bases, with 10 bases lying between them.

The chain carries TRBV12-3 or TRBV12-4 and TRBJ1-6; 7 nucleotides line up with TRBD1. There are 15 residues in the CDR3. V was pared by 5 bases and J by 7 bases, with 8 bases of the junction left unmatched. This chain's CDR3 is CASSNSQGSNSPLHF. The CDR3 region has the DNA TGTGCCAGCAGTAACTCACAGGGGTCGAATTCACCCCTCCACTTT.

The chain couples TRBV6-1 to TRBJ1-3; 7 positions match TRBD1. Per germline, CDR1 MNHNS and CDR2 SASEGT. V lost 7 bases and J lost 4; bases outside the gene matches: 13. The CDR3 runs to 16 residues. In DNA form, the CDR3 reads TGTGCCAGCAAAGACGCATCCGGGACAGTCGGAAACACCATATATTTT. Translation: CASKDASGTVGNTIYF.

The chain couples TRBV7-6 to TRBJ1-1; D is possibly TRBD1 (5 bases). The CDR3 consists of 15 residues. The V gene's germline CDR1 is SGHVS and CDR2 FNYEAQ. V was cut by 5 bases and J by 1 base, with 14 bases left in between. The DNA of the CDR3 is TGTGCCAGCAGCCGCAGGAGGGGACCGAACACTGAAGCTTTCTTT. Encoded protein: CASSRRRGPNTEAFF.